The 30 T cell receptor beta chains given below trace back to one sample, sequenced in a study of T cells in narcolepsy. Measured with immunoSEQ multiplex PCR; TCRdb has only the in-frame clones, and not every one. The sample lists some 34,000 clones, roughly 80% occurring once. The sample comprised memory (CD45RA-) CD4+ T cells from blood. These receptors all come from a human donor in good health.

This chain links TRBV7-2 with TRBJ1-3; maybe TRBD1 (6 bases). The CDR3 is 17 amino acids. The V end was cut by 2 bases, the J end by 0 bases, with 14 bases between. Germline CDR1 and CDR2: SGHTA and FQGNSA. This CDR3 reads CASSLITGPLSGNTIYF. CDR3 coding DNA: TGTGCCAGCAGCTTAATAACAGGGCCCCTCTCTGGAAACACCATATATTTT.

Here the CDR3 reads CASSPRAGPGPQHF. CDR3 nucleotides: TGTGCCAGCAGCCCAAGAGCGGGCCCGGGGCCCCAGCATTTT. The V and J genes are TRBV7-2 and TRBJ1-5; no firm D call. V was cut by 5 bases and J by 9 bases, with 17 bases left in between. The CDR3 runs 14 residues. CDR1 is SGHTA, CDR2 FQGNSA, per germline.

V and J are TRBV5-1 and TRBJ1-2, with D uncertain. Germline-derived CDR1 and CDR2 are SGHRS and YFSETQ. V was shortened by 2 bases and J by 8 bases, with 13 bases between the two germline ends. The CDR3 has 13 residues. The CDR3 region is CASSLDGAPGYTF. CDR3 DNA sequence: TGCGCCAGCAGCTTAGACGGAGCTCCGGGCTACACCTTC.

V and J are TRBV7-2 and TRBJ1-1; TRBD1 is a possible D gene (5 bases). The germline V and J ends were trimmed by 6 bases and 3 bases, with 17 bases remaining between them. Per the germline V gene, CDR1 is SGHTA and CDR2 is FQGNSA. This CDR3 region has 15 residues. The chain's CDR3 is CASRYTSGLYTEAFF. CDR3 nucleotide sequence: TGTGCCAGCAGATACACTTCAGGGTTGTACACTGAAGCTTTCTTT.

The chain employs TRBV5-4 and TRBJ2-3; TRBD2 matches at 9 bases. Germline-derived CDR1 and CDR2 are SGHNT and YYREEE (reference sequence). The J segment lost 2 bases and the V segment lost 4 bases, leaving 8 bases of the junction unmatched. This CDR3 has 16 residues. This CDR3 is CASSVRLAGNTDTQYF. The CDR3 nucleotides read TGTGCCAGCAGCGTTCGGCTAGCGGGGAACACAGATACGCAGTATTTT.

The V and J genes are TRBV6-1 and TRBJ1-1; no clear D gene. The CDR3 is made up of 14 amino acids. Per the germline V gene, CDR1 is MNHNS and CDR2 is SASEGT. With 6 bases removed from V and 1 base from J, the gap between germline ends came to 12 bases. Here the CDR3 DNA reads TGTGCCAGCAGCCCCTCGGTTGGGAACACTGAAGCTTTCTTT. Residues: CASSPSVGNTEAFF.

The CDR3 DNA is TGTGCCAGCAGCTCCCGGGGGGGGAGTACAGATACGCAGTATTTT. This sequence encodes CASSSRGGSTDTQYF. This chain joins TRBV7-8 and TRBJ2-3; 8 positions agree with TRBD2. The CDR3 has 15 residues. Per germline, CDR1 SGHVS and CDR2 FQNEAQ. The V and J ends lost 4 bases and 3 bases, in that order; junction bases with no gene match: 6.

The chain uses TRBV21-1 and TRBJ1-2. TRBV21-1 is assigned pseudogene status. This CDR3 comprises 16 residues. DNA for the CDR3: TGTGCCAGCAGCTTTAAGATCGCCATTCTAAACTATGGCTACACCTTC. Residues: CASSFKIAILNYGYTF.

The chain combines TRBV6-1 with TRBJ1-4; 8 nucleotides line up with TRBD1. The trim removed 10 bases at V and 7 bases at J, leaving 8 bases unmatched. The CDR3 runs 13 residues. The germline V gene encodes CDR1 MNHNS and CDR2 SASEGT. CDR3 in amino acids: CATRGRIAEKLFF. The CDR3 DNA reads as TGTGCCACCAGGGGGCGAATAGCTGAAAAACTGTTTTTT.

The rearrangement uses TRBV6-1 and TRBJ1-4; D is uncertain. V shed 7 bases and J shed 0 bases, with 9 bases lying between them. The CDR3 has 14 amino acids. CDR1 is MNHNS, CDR2 SASEGT, per germline. The CDR3 loop reads CASNKNPTNEKLFF. DNA of the CDR3: TGTGCCAGCAATAAGAATCCAACTAATGAAAAACTGTTTTTT.

In this sample, this clone turned up a few times. The chain recombines TRBV2 with TRBJ1-2, with D perhaps matching TRBD1 (5 bases). V was trimmed by 6 bases and J by 7 bases, leaving 21 bases between them. This CDR3 is 15 amino acids long. Germline loops: CDR1 SNHLY, CDR2 FYNNEI. The DNA for the CDR3 is TGTGCCAGCAGCCTGGGGACGACAGTGCCTCTTGGCTACACCTTC. Protein: CASSLGTTVPLGYTF.

The rearrangement joins TRBV5-6 to TRBJ1-2; the D is unclear. V was trimmed by 0 bases and J by 2 bases, leaving 14 bases between them. Germline lookup yields CDR1 SGHDT and CDR2 YYEEEE. This CDR3 is 16 amino acids long. The CDR3 region is CASSLDHEGGNYGYTF. The CDR3 DNA is TGTGCCAGCAGCTTGGACCACGAGGGCGGGAACTATGGCTACACCTTC.

This clone was recorded only once. The chain links TRBV21-1 to TRBJ1-1. TRBV21-1 constitutes a pseudogene. The CDR3 is made up of 15 amino acids. CDR3 sequence reads: CASTVPSALNTEAFF. The DNA for the CDR3 is TGTGCCAGCACTGTTCCGTCAGCTTTGAACACTGAAGCTTTCTTT.

V is TRBV14 and J is TRBJ2-3; 8 nucleotides align to TRBD1. Germline V gives CDR1 SGHDN, CDR2 FVKESK. This CDR3 has 15 amino acids. J lost 1 base, V lost 7 bases, and 7 bases had no gene match. CDR3 coding DNA: TGTGCCAGCACCGCACAGGGGGAAGGCACAGATACGCAGTATTTT. Encoded protein: CASTAQGEGTDTQYF.

V is TRBV29-1 and J is TRBJ2-7; no reliable D call. Germline CDR1 SQVTM, CDR2 ANQGSEA. The CDR3 loop spans 14 amino acids. The V end lost 4 bases, the J end lost 6 bases, and 19 bases lay between the germline ends. The chain's CDR3 is CSVGAVGLQSEQYF. The CDR3 nucleotides read TGCAGCGTTGGGGCCGTAGGATTACAGAGCGAGCAGTACTTC.

V usage is TRBV7-2 and J usage is TRBJ2-7, with 9 bases lining up with TRBD2. The DNA end lines up better with TRBJ2-5; the J call may be wrong. The length of the CDR3 is 15 residues. Germline V lookup: CDR1 SGHTA, CDR2 FQGNSA. The CDR3 here is CASSNGIAGAETQYF. The CDR3 coding sequence is TGTGCCAGCAGCAATGGTATAGCGGGGGCTGAGACCCAGTACTTC.

The V call is TRBV27, the J call TRBJ2-2; the D gene is possibly TRBD2 (5 bases). The germline V and J ends were trimmed by 1 base and 7 bases, with 10 bases remaining between them. Germline loops: CDR1 MNHEY, CDR2 SMNVEV (reference sequence). The CDR3 runs 14 residues. The CDR3 loop reads CASSLWIEGGELFF. For the CDR3, the DNA is TGTGCCAGCAGTTTATGGATCGAGGGCGGGGAGCTGTTTTTT.

The genes are TRBV30 and TRBJ1-1; D unresolved. Trimming cost V 2 bases and J 1 base, with 8 bases left between them. Germline V gene data show CDR1 as GTSNPN and CDR2 as SVGIG (reference sequence). This CDR3 has 13 residues. In DNA, the CDR3 is TGTGCCTGGAGTATGGAGGGGAACACTGAAGCTTTCTTT. Its translation: CAWSMEGNTEAFF.

This clone was found a few times. The chain is built from TRBV7-2 and TRBJ2-7, with D unclear. The CDR3 has 13 amino acids. The germline CDR1 and CDR2 sequences are SGHTA and FQGNSA. V was trimmed by 5 bases and J by 4 bases, leaving 12 bases between them. The CDR3 bases are TGTGCCAGCAGCATTTCCCGGAATTACGAGCAGTACTTC. Protein sequence: CASSISRNYEQYF.

This chain connects TRBV6-5 to TRBJ1-1, with no clear D. This CDR3 comprises 13 residues. The germline gives CDR1 MNHEY, CDR2 SVGAGI. V was cut by 8 bases and J by 1 base, with 11 bases left in between. The DNA of the CDR3 is TGTGCCAGCCGGACCCGGGGGAACACTGAAGCTTTCTTT. Translating it yields CASRTRGNTEAFF.

The chain combines TRBV7-6 with TRBJ2-2; 9 nucleotides match TRBD2. This CDR3 comprises 12 residues. V shed 11 bases and J 6 bases; nucleotides not matched to a gene: 4. Germline V CDR1 and CDR2: SGHVS, FNYEAQ. In nucleotides, the CDR3 is TGTGCCGGCGGGAGGGCCGCCGGGGAGCTGTTTTTT. Protein: CAGGRAAGELFF. Full variable domain (missing parts from reference TRBV7-6 and TRBJ2-2): GAGVSQSPRYKVTKRGQDVALRCDPISGHVSLYWYRQALGQGPEFLTYFNYEAQQDKSGLPNDRFSAERPEGSISTLTIQRTEQRDSAMYRCAGGRAAGELFFGEGSRLTVL.

The chain carries TRBV9 and TRBJ2-5, with D possibly being TRBD1 (5 bases). The length of the CDR3 is 12 residues. CDR1 is SGDLS and CDR2 is YYNGEE in the germline V gene. Trimming stripped 1 base from V and 5 bases from J, with 6 bases between. This CDR3 reads CASSVKGETQYF. CDR3 coding DNA: TGTGCCAGCAGCGTAAAGGGGGAGACCCAGTACTTC. The whole variable domain, remainder taken from reference TRBV9 and TRBJ2-5, is DSGVTQTPKHLITATGQRVTLRCSPRSGDLSVYWYQQSLDQGLQFLIQYYNGEERAKGNILERFSAQQFPDLHSELNLSSLELGDSALYFCASSVKGETQYFGPGTRLLVL.

The chain carries TRBV2 and TRBJ2-3; 9 bases are shared with TRBD2. Germline loops: CDR1 SNHLY, CDR2 FYNNEI. CDR3 length: 16 residues. With 8 bases clipped from V and 2 bases from J, the junction kept 11 bases outside the gene matches. CDR3 nucleotide sequence: TGTGCCAGCCACAACCGAGCGGGGGGATACACAGATACGCAGTATTTT. The encoded protein is CASHNRAGGYTDTQYF. The complete variable domain, with remaining parts taken from reference TRBV2 and TRBJ2-3, reads EPEVTQTPSHQVTQMGQEVILRCVPISNHLYFYWYRQILGQKVEFLVSFYNNEISEKSEIFDDQFSVERPDGSNFTLKIRSTKLEDSAMYFCASHNRAGGYTDTQYFGPGTRLTVL.

The rearrangement links TRBV6-1 to TRBJ2-7; D is possibly TRBD1 (6 bases). The germline CDR1 and CDR2 sequences are MNHNS and SASEGT. Trimming pared 1 base from V and 4 bases from J, leaving 11 bases between. CDR3 length equals 14 residues. Here the CDR3 reads CASSEGQVFYEQYF. CDR3 nucleotides: TGTGCCAGCAGTGAAGGACAGGTTTTTTACGAGCAGTACTTC.

This rearrangement joins TRBV19 to TRBJ1-3, with D possibly matching TRBD1 (6 bases). The CDR3 totals 15 residues. V was trimmed by 5 bases and J by 0 bases, leaving 11 bases between them. Germline-derived CDR1 and CDR2 are LNHDA and SQIVND (reference sequence). This CDR3 reads CASSPPTGSGNTIYF. CDR3 DNA sequence: TGTGCCAGTAGTCCTCCGACAGGCTCTGGAAACACCATATATTTT.

The rearrangement joins TRBV6-9 to TRBJ2-5; TRBD2 agrees at 13 bases. The V segment lost 5 bases and the J segment 2 bases; nucleotides outside the gene matches: 2. The CDR3 runs to 15 residues. Germline V gene lookup returns CDR1 MNHGY and CDR2 SVAAGI. This chain's CDR3 is CASSELAGGQETQYF. DNA for the CDR3: TGTGCCAGCAGTGAACTAGCGGGGGGGCAAGAGACCCAGTACTTC.

The chain uses TRBV27 and TRBJ2-4; 9 bases align to TRBD1. V trimming: 3 bases; J trimming: 4 bases; junction bases outside the gene matches: 1. The germline V gene has CDR1 MNHEY and CDR2 SMNVEV (reference sequence). This CDR3 comprises 14 residues. DNA of the CDR3: TGTGCCAGCAGTTTCGGGACAGGGAAAAACATTCAGTACTTC. Protein product: CASSFGTGKNIQYF.

V and J are TRBV29-1 and TRBJ2-7; 8 bases fit TRBD2. The CDR3 is made up of 14 amino acids. Germline V lookup: CDR1 SQVTM, CDR2 ANQGSEA. With 0 bases clipped from V and 6 bases from J, the junction kept 7 bases outside the gene matches. The CDR3 here is CSVEDTGLVGEQYF. As DNA, the CDR3 is TGCAGCGTTGAAGATACGGGACTAGTGGGCGAGCAGTACTTC.

This CDR3 is CASRTQSSTEAFF. In nucleotides, the CDR3 is TGTGCCAGCCGGACTCAGTCGAGTACTGAAGCTTTCTTT. This chain uses TRBV25-1 with TRBJ1-1; D ambiguous. CDR1 and CDR2 (germline): MGHDK, SYGVNS. There are 13 residues in the CDR3. V lost 8 bases to trimming and J lost 5 bases, with 15 bases between them.

The gene calls are TRBV5-1 and TRBJ2-3; the D gene is possibly TRBD2 (5 bases). V gave up 0 bases and J gave up 5 bases, with 10 bases separating them. The CDR3 has 14 residues. Germline lookup yields CDR1 SGHRS and CDR2 YFSETQ. CDR3 DNA sequence: TGCGCCAGCAGCTTGGACGGAGGAAGAGATACGCAGTATTTT. Protein sequence: CASSLDGGRDTQYF.